This T cell receptor beta chain came from a study of T cells after yellow fever vaccination. Template switching by 5'RACE produced TCR cDNA, adding a universal primer site and UMIs. TCRdb called the 5' RACE reads again in MiXCR, with one record for every CDR3 protein. The sample comprises about 210,000 distinct CDR3 sequences, around 3.1% of which are singletons, and around 3.2% rests with the top ten. This clonotype was counted a few times. The CDR3 runs to 11 residues. The V gene's germline CDR1 is LNHDA and CDR2 SQIVND (reference sequence). The V and J ends lost 10 bases and 8 bases respectively, with 14 bases between them.

Sequencing used CD4+ T cells sorted from PBMCs, obtained 10 days after the yellow fever booster vaccination. The clonotype originates from a young man who received the YFV17D yellow fever vaccine. This chain joins TRBV19 and TRBJ1-2; the D is unclear. The CDR3 sequence: CATRRTKGYTF. The CDR3, as DNA: TGTGCCACAAGGAGGACCAAAGGCTACACCTTC.